The 31 T cell receptor beta chains listed next were all sequenced from one sample in a study of T cell responses to AZD1222 COVID-19 vaccine. Repertoires were generated with immunoSEQ multiplex PCR, while TCRdb's copy carries only in-frame clones and drops some. Found here are about 180,000 clones, 88% of them singletons; the top ten hold over 6%. The sequenced sample was peripheral blood, obtained on day 0 of AZD1222 vaccination. Receptors were obtained from an adult in good health.

This rearrangement joins TRBV20-1 to TRBJ1-3; perhaps TRBD1 as D (5 bases). Trimming stripped 3 bases from V and 1 base from J, with 7 bases between. CDR1 is DFQATT, CDR2 SNEGSKA, per germline (reference sequence). The CDR3 runs to 13 residues. The CDR3 nucleotides read TGCAGTGCTAGTGGGGCGTCTGGAAACACCATATATTTT. Residues: CSASGASGNTIYF.

This clone was seen more than once but under ten times. The chain employs TRBV2 and TRBJ1-2; 10 bases match TRBD1. Trimming at V came to 5 bases and at J to 5 bases, leaving 5 bases not matched to a gene. Germline CDR1 is SNHLY and CDR2 is FYNNEI. CDR3 size: 14 residues. CDR3 coding DNA: TGTGCCAGCAGTCGGCCGGGACAGGGGTATGGCTACACCTTC. Protein: CASSRPGQGYGYTF.

This clone was recorded only once. This rearrangement joins TRBV21-1 to TRBJ2-2; the table's D call TRBD1 went unverified against the DNA. TRBV21-1 corresponds to a pseudogene. The CDR3 is 15 amino acids. CDR3 in DNA: TGTGCCAGTATGACAGTATCCCAAGACGCCGGGGAGCTGTTTTTT. Residues: CASMTVSQDAGELFF.

This chain uses TRBV25-1 with TRBJ1-6; 9 positions agree with TRBD1. The V segment lost 4 bases and the J segment 9 bases; nucleotides outside the gene matches: 10. The CDR3 loop spans 16 amino acids. In germline, CDR1 is MGHDK, CDR2 SYGVNS. CDR3 residues: CASSVTGGRGASPLHF. The DNA for the CDR3 is TGTGCCAGCAGTGTCACAGGGGGCCGGGGGGCTTCACCCCTCCACTTT.

V usage is TRBV5-1 and J usage is TRBJ2-3; no reliable D call. V shed 2 bases and J shed 1 base, with 5 bases lying between them. The CDR3 runs 13 residues. Germline V gives CDR1 SGHRS, CDR2 YFSETQ. Written as DNA, the CDR3 is TGCGCCAGCAGCTTATTTGGCACAGATACGCAGTATTTT. Protein product: CASSLFGTDTQYF.

This clone has a single count. The chain carries TRBV5-1 and TRBJ1-1; D is unresolved. The CDR3 has 14 amino acids. CDR1 and CDR2 (germline): SGHRS, YFSETQ. Trimming left V 5 bases short and J 1 base short, with 12 bases between. The CDR3 loop is CASRWMEGNTEAFF. CDR3 nucleotides: TGCGCCAGCAGGTGGATGGAGGGGAACACTGAAGCTTTCTTT.

The CDR3 DNA sequence: TGTGCCAGCTCTGGGACTAGCGGGACTGATGAGCAGTTCTTC. Translated, it gives CASSGTSGTDEQFF. The chain employs TRBV18 and TRBJ2-1, with TRBD2 matching over 13 bases. This CDR3 is built from 14 residues. CDR1 and CDR2 from the germline V gene are KGHSH and LQKENI. The V gene end was trimmed by 6 bases and the J gene end by 8 bases; junction bases not matched to a gene: 4.

The chain links TRBV9 to TRBJ2-2; 7 positions agree with TRBD2. CDR1 is SGDLS, CDR2 YYNGEE, per germline. V trimming: 4 bases; J trimming: 6 bases; junction bases outside the gene matches: 9. The CDR3 length is 15 residues. The CDR3 DNA follows: TGTGCCAGCAGCCCTGGGGGAGGGTCGGCCGGGGAGCTGTTTTTT. Translation: CASSPGGGSAGELFF.

The CDR3 DNA reads as TGTGCCAGCAGCGTAGAGGCCACGCTTTGGGGCGAGCAGTACTTC. The encoded protein is CASSVEATLWGEQYF. V is TRBV9 and J is TRBJ2-7; D unresolved. The CDR3 extends over 15 amino acids. The germline V gene has CDR1 SGDLS and CDR2 YYNGEE. Trimming stripped 0 bases from V and 6 bases from J, with 16 bases between.

This chain uses TRBV4-1 with TRBJ2-5; D unresolved. The V and J ends lost 6 bases and 0 bases respectively, with 14 bases between them. The CDR3 length is 15 residues. Germline assignment: CDR1 MGHRA and CDR2 YSYEKL. In nucleotides, the CDR3 is TGCGCCAGCAGTCTTACTCAGACCTACCAAGAGACCCAGTACTTC. Translating it yields CASSLTQTYQETQYF.

The chain links TRBV5-4 to TRBJ2-7; no definite D call. CDR3 length equals 11 residues. The V gene lost 3 bases and the J gene lost 5 bases, with 6 bases spanning the gap. Germline values: CDR1 SGHNT, CDR2 YYREEE (reference sequence). The CDR3: CASSSPDEQYF. CDR3 coding DNA: TGTGCCAGCAGCTCCCCTGACGAGCAGTACTTC.

V gene TRBV24-1 combines with J gene TRBJ1-5; 7 bases fit TRBD1. The ends lost 9 bases at V and 0 bases at J; junction bases unmatched: 1. The CDR3 runs 13 residues. Germline lookup yields CDR1 KGHDR and CDR2 SFDVKD. For the CDR3, the DNA is TGTGCCACCGGACAGGATAGCAATCAGCCCCAGCATTTT. It translates to CATGQDSNQPQHF.

This chain uses TRBV7-9 with TRBJ2-1; 12 bases are shared with TRBD2. After removal of 5 bases from V and 9 bases from J, the junction contained 11 bases not matched to a gene. The CDR3 has 16 amino acids. Germline-derived CDR1 and CDR2 are SEHNR and FQNEAQ (reference sequence). The CDR3 DNA reads as TGTGCCAGCAGCACCTCTAGCGGGGGGGACCTTGTTGAGCAGTTCTTC. Amino acids: CASSTSSGGDLVEQFF.

This CDR3 is CASSVGQKDYEQYF. The CDR3 coding sequence is TGTGCCAGCAGCGTAGGACAGAAAGATTACGAGCAGTACTTC. The genes are TRBV9 and TRBJ2-7; D possibly corresponds to TRBD1 (5 bases). Germline V gene data show CDR1 as SGDLS and CDR2 as YYNGEE. This CDR3 has 14 residues. The ends were cut back, 0 bases at V and 4 bases at J, with 11 bases in the middle.

The rearrangement uses TRBV20-1 and TRBJ2-7; tentatively, D is TRBD1 or TRBD2 (5 bases each). V was shortened by 3 bases and J by 1 base, with 16 bases between the two germline ends. This CDR3 contains 15 residues. Germline V gene lookup returns CDR1 DFQATT and CDR2 SNEGSKA (reference sequence). The CDR3 sequence is CSASPWGSGSYEQYF. CDR3 nucleotides: TGCAGTGCTAGTCCCTGGGGGTCGGGGTCCTACGAGCAGTACTTC.

This sequence joins TRBV5-1 and TRBJ1-2, with D maybe TRBD1 (6 bases). CDR1 and CDR2 from the germline V gene are SGHRS and YFSETQ. This CDR3 has 16 amino acids. Trimming pared 0 bases from V and 8 bases from J, leaving 20 bases between. The CDR3 bases are TGCGCCAGCAGCTTGGATAATGGGGGCCTCGGGGCCGGCTACACCTTC. It codes for CASSLDNGGLGAGYTF.

With respect to this clone: In the same sample, other DNA sequences code for this CDR3. The chain has TRBV9 and TRBJ1-2, with a possible D match to TRBD1 (6 bases). This CDR3 has 13 residues. The V and J ends lost 4 bases and 1 base respectively, with 8 bases between them. Germline CDR1 reads SGDLS; CDR2 reads YYNGEE. CDR3 in DNA: TGTGCCAGCAGCCCGGACAGTAACTATGGCTACACCTTC. This translates into CASSPDSNYGYTF.

The V gene is TRBV5-8, the J gene TRBJ2-3, with 13 bases lining up with TRBD2. This CDR3 contains 18 residues. The germline V gene encodes CDR1 SGHTS and CDR2 YDEGEE. The junction had 8 bases not matched to a gene; V was cut back by 2 bases and J by 2 bases. The CDR3 here is CASSFPRLAGGLTDTQYF. The CDR3, as DNA: TGTGCCAGCAGCTTCCCCCGACTAGCGGGGGGCCTCACAGATACGCAGTATTTT.

The rearrangement links TRBV2 to TRBJ1-4; the D is unclear. Germline CDR1 SNHLY, CDR2 FYNNEI. CDR3 size: 17 residues. The germline V and J ends were trimmed by 5 bases and 0 bases, with 16 bases remaining between them. The CDR3 DNA follows: TGTGCCAGCAGTCCAGCCACAGACTCGCCAACTAATGAAAAACTGTTTTTT. It is translated as CASSPATDSPTNEKLFF. The variable domain in full, completed from reference TRBV2 and TRBJ1-4, reads EPEVTQTPSHQVTQMGQEVILRCVPISNHLYFYWYRQILGQKVEFLVSFYNNEISEKSEIFDDQFSVERPDGSNFTLKIRSTKLEDSAMYFCASSPATDSPTNEKLFFGSGTQLSVL.

This clone was picked up a small number of times. The V gene is TRBV6-5, the J gene TRBJ2-3; perhaps TRBD2 as D (5 bases). This CDR3 has 13 residues. Trimming removed 7 bases at V and 2 bases at J, with 10 bases between. Germline V gives CDR1 MNHEY, CDR2 SVGAGI. CDR3 coding DNA: TGTGCCAGCACCCGCGGGCCCACAGATACGCAGTATTTT. Translation: CASTRGPTDTQYF.

The chain carries TRBV7-2 and TRBJ2-5; 8 nucleotides agree with TRBD2. The CDR3 contains 15 residues. The V gene's germline CDR1 is SGHTA and CDR2 FQGNSA. The V gene end was trimmed by 1 base and the J gene end by 7 bases; junction bases not matched to a gene: 8. Written as DNA, the CDR3 is TGTGCCAGCAGCTTAGTACGGGGGGGCATGGGGACCCAGTACTTC. Encoded protein: CASSLVRGGMGTQYF.

This sequence joins TRBV7-2 and TRBJ2-7; D unclear. Trimming took 1 base from V and 4 from J, leaving 11 bases between them. CDR3 size: 14 residues. Germline CDR1 SGHTA, CDR2 FQGNSA. The CDR3, as DNA: TGTGCCAGCAGCTTAGGGGGTTGGAGATACGAGCAGTACTTC. Translation: CASSLGGWRYEQYF.

This chain uses TRBV21-1 with TRBJ1-5. TRBV21-1 is given as a pseudogene. This CDR3 has 13 amino acids. CDR3 coding DNA: TGTGCCAGCAGCAAACGGGTGAATCAGCCCCAGCATTTT. Protein: CASSKRVNQPQHF.

This chain links TRBV11-2 with TRBJ2-2; D is perhaps TRBD1 or TRBD2 (5 bases each). Germline loops: CDR1 SGHAT, CDR2 FQNNGV. The CDR3 spans 17 residues. The V end lost 1 base, the J end lost 0 bases, and 12 bases lay between the germline ends. CDR3 nucleotide sequence: TGTGCCAGCAGCTTAGTCGGGGACGCTTCGAACACCGGGGAGCTGTTTTTT. Translation: CASSLVGDASNTGELFF.

The rearrangement uses TRBV6-1 and TRBJ1-3, with D tentatively TRBD1 (5 bases). This CDR3 comprises 15 residues. Germline assignment: CDR1 MNHNS and CDR2 SASEGT. The V end lost 3 bases, the J end lost 1 base, and 10 bases lay between the germline ends. The CDR3: CASSDATVSGNTIYF. CDR3 sequence (DNA): TGTGCCAGCAGTGACGCGACAGTTTCTGGAAACACCATATATTTT.

The V and J genes are TRBV28 and TRBJ1-6; D remains ambiguous. The CDR3 sequence is 15 residues long. The V end was cut by 8 bases, the J end by 3 bases, with 14 bases between. From germline, CDR1 is MDHEN and CDR2 SYDVKM. The CDR3: CASALAHYYNSPLHF. The CDR3 region has the DNA TGTGCCAGCGCACTGGCGCATTACTATAATTCACCCCTCCACTTT.

This chain uses TRBV6-5 with TRBJ2-5, with D possibly being TRBD1 or TRBD2 (6 bases each). The J call is in doubt because the DNA end fits TRBJ2-7 better. CDR1 MNHEY and CDR2 SVGAGI come from the germline V gene. The CDR3 is 14 residues long. For the CDR3, the DNA is TGTGCCAGCAGTTACACCCGGGGGCAATACGAGCAGTACTTC. It translates to CASSYTRGQYEQYF.

Only one count was recorded for this clone. The V gene is TRBV2, the J gene TRBJ1-2; 7 positions agree with TRBD1. The V gene end was trimmed by 5 bases and the J gene end by 0 bases; junction bases not matched to a gene: 9. This CDR3 is 16 amino acids long. Germline V gene lookup returns CDR1 SNHLY and CDR2 FYNNEI. The CDR3 sequence is CASSRDPGGSNYGYTF. The CDR3, as DNA: TGTGCCAGCAGTCGTGACCCAGGGGGATCTAACTATGGCTACACCTTC.

V gene TRBV12-5 combines with J gene TRBJ2-7; D is unresolved. With 6 bases removed from V and 4 bases from J, the gap between germline ends came to 7 bases. Germline V gene sequence: CDR1 LGHNT, CDR2 FRNRAP. The CDR3 loop spans 11 amino acids. CDR3 residues: CASGNYYEQYF. The CDR3 DNA is TGTGCTAGTGGAAACTATTACGAGCAGTACTTC.

This sequence joins TRBV19 and TRBJ2-5; D is possibly TRBD1 or TRBD2 (5 bases each). Germline CDR1 LNHDA, CDR2 SQIVND (reference sequence). CDR3 length equals 10 residues. V gave up 8 bases and J gave up 5 bases, with 6 bases separating them. The chain's CDR3 is CASGDETQYF. CDR3 coding DNA: TGTGCCAGTGGGGACGAGACCCAGTACTTC.

The CDR3 is CASSLFPSNTEAFF. The CDR3 bases are TGTGCCAGCAGCCTCTTCCCTTCGAACACTGAAGCTTTCTTT. The rearrangement uses TRBV7-9 and TRBJ1-1; no reliable D call. The CDR3 runs to 14 residues. Germline loops: CDR1 SEHNR, CDR2 FQNEAQ (reference sequence). V lost 5 bases, J lost 1 base, and 11 bases lay in between.